The TCR beta chain under discussion was sequenced for a study of cytomegalovirus exposure and HLA in healthy donors. CDR1 and CDR2 (germline): MNHEY, SMNVEV (reference sequence). V lost 2 bases to trimming and J lost 6 bases, with 10 bases between them. The CDR3 runs to 14 residues. The method was immunoSEQ multiplex PCR; TCRdb's version includes in-frame clones alone and lacks a portion of them. The table records about 60,000 clones, over 85% of them present only once. This receptor was identified in a man between 18 and 35 years old in good health and CMV-seronegative. The chain joins TRBV27 to TRBJ2-2; a possible D gene is TRBD1 (5 bases). Sequences were obtained from PBMCs. The CDR3 region is CASSLNVGAGELFF. The CDR3 DNA is TGTGCCAGCAGTTTAAATGTAGGGGCCGGGGAGCTGTTTTTT.